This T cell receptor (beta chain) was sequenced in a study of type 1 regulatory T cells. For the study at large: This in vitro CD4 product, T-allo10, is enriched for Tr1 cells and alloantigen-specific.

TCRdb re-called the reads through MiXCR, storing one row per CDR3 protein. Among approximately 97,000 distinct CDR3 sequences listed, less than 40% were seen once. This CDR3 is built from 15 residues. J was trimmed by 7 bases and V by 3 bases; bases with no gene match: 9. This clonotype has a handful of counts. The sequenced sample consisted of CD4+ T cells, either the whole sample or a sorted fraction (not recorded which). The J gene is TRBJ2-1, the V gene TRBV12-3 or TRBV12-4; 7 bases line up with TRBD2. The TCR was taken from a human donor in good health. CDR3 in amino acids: CASSFIQRDFNEQFF. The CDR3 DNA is TGTGCCAGCAGTTTTATCCAGCGGGATTTTAATGAGCAGTTCTTC.